The rows below give T cell receptor beta chains drawn from one sample of a study of T-cell memory formation after mild COVID-19. MiXCR, applied by TCRdb to the 5' RACE reads, yields one record per CDR3 protein. The table has fewer than 30,000 distinct CDR3 sequences, roughly 12% seen once. The sequencing input was PBMCs or a T cell subset sorted from them (not recorded which). The source is an adult woman who had mild COVID-19 (a few samples of this study predate the infection). Cell type and time point are not known. CDR3s leave out the opening cysteine and the closing phenylalanine or tryptophan.

v_call cdr3_aa
TRBV7-2 ASSLMYTEAF
TRBV6-6 ASSLENRDGYT
TRBV29-1 SVEPGGRYGYT
TRBV12-3/TRBV12-4 ASRHGHTEAF
TRBV12-3/TRBV12-4 ATPAYTDNPPYEQY
TRBV5-6 ASSETRDWWNEQF
TRBV20-1 SARGTSGTSPSTLFEQF
TRBV12-3/TRBV12-4 ASSAGLFNTGELF
TRBV7-9 ASSLGRAPNQPQH
TRBV14 ASSQGITTEAF
TRBV20-1 SAANRARGEKLF
TRBV7-2 ASSFSSYNEQF
TRBV6-1 ASMGQAYEQY
TRBV24-1 ATSEGGTGQETQY
TRBV7-3 ASSLGTSRSDTQY
TRBV5-1 ASSRWASGVQETQY
TRBV14 ASSQPGTSGTQY
TRBV7-9 ASSQDSFAPYEQY
TRBV18 ASSRDRSETQY
TRBV5-1 ASSLGQPQETQY
TRBV12-3/TRBV12-4 ASSDARSNTEAF
TRBV7-9 ASSLRSEHSSYNEQF
TRBV24-1 ATSEHRLAGVGELF
TRBV4-2 ASSQAVQGANSPLH
TRBV4-3 ASSQEWLGSSGNTIY
TRBV3-1 ASMPWAGGAGNTIY
TRBV5-1 ASSSWGKDNEQF
TRBV25-1 ASSESPGRGVGYT
TRBV30 AWGQAYEQY
TRBV5-6 ASSWGDLGHEQY
TRBV20-1 SASPGQGRGEQF
TRBV9 ASSPRLAGGQETQY
TRBV24-1 ATSGKLSLTGNEQF
TRBV10-3 AISLAGGSQETQY
TRBV6-2/TRBV6-3 ASSQGLAFTDTQY
TRBV5-1 ASSWIGQGSTEAF
TRBV24-1 ATSGTRGGNQPQH